This TCR beta chain was sequenced during a study of blood T cell repertoires in COVID-19. Here immunoSEQ multiplex PCR was the method, and the copy in TCRdb shows in-frame clones only, minus some. Counted here are 400,000 or so clones, roughly 90% occurring once; the ten biggest clones make up roughly 0.76%. The V gene lost 5 bases and the J gene lost 5 bases, with 8 bases spanning the gap. The CDR3 extends over 12 amino acids. Germline-derived CDR1 and CDR2 are SEHNR and FQNEAQ (reference sequence). The chain links TRBV7-9 to TRBJ2-3; D remains unclear. The source of this sequence is a man between 18 and 35 years old with COVID-19, enrolled during active disease. Input material: peripheral blood. The chain's CDR3 is CASSPLRDTQYF. DNA of the CDR3: TGTGCCAGCAGCCCCCTCAGAGATACGCAGTATTTT.